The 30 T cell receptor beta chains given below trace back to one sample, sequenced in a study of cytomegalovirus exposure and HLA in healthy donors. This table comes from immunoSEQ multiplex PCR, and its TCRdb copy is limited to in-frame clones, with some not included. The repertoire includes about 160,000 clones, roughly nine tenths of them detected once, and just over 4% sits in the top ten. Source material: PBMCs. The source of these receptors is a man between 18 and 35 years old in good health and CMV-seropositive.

Here the CDR3 DNA reads TGCGCCAGCAGCCAAGAATCCGGGACTAGCGGGGACCAAGAGACCCAGTACTTC. As protein: CASSQESGTSGDQETQYF. The chain links TRBV4-1 to TRBJ2-5, with 13 nucleotides matching TRBD2. The trim removed 0 bases at V and 0 bases at J, leaving 4 bases unmatched. There are 18 residues in the CDR3. Per germline, CDR1 MGHRA and CDR2 YSYEKL.

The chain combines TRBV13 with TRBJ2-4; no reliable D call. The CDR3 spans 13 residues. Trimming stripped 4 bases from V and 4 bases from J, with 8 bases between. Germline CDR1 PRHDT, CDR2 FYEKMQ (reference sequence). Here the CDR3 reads CASSSGRKNIQYF. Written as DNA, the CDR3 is TGTGCCAGCAGCTCCGGCAGGAAAAACATTCAGTACTTC.

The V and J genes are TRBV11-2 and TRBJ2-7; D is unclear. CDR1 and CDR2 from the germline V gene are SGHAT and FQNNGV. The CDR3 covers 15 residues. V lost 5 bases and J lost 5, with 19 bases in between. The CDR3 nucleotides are TGTGCCAGCAGCGACCCCCGGCAGGTCCCTCACGAGCAGTACTTC. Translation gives CASSDPRQVPHEQYF.

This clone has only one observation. CDR3 DNA sequence: TGTGCCGGGTTAGCGGATTTAGCCAAAAACATTCAGTACTTC. Protein product: CAGLADLAKNIQYF. This chain connects TRBV6-6 to TRBJ2-4; perhaps TRBD2 as D (6 bases). The CDR3 totals 14 residues. The V end lost 11 bases, the J end lost 0 bases, and 14 bases lay between the germline ends. Germline V gene sequence: CDR1 MNHNY, CDR2 SVGAGI (reference sequence).

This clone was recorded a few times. The CDR3 sequence: CASSQDQFGLEGEKLFF. CDR3 DNA sequence: TGCGCCAGCAGCCAAGATCAGTTTGGACTTGAAGGGGAAAAACTGTTTTTT. V is TRBV4-1 and J is TRBJ1-4; D is unresolved. The germline V gene encodes CDR1 MGHRA and CDR2 YSYEKL. The CDR3 totals 17 residues. Trimming cost V 0 bases and J 8 bases, with 19 bases left between them.

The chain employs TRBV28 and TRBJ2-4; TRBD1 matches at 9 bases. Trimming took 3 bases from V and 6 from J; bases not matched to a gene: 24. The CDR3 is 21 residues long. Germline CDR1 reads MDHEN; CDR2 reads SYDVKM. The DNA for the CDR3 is TGTGCCAGCAGTTTTAAGGTGCGGACAGGGGCGCGAAGATTTTCTGGAAACATTCAGTACTTC. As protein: CASSFKVRTGARRFSGNIQYF.

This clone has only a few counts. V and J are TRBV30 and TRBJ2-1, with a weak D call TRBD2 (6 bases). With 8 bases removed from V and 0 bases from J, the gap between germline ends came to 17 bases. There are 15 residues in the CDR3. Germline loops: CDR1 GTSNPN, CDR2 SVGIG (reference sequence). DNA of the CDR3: TGTGCCGGTGGACCGGGGGTAAGCTCCTACAATGAGCAGTTCTTC. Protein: CAGGPGVSSYNEQFF.

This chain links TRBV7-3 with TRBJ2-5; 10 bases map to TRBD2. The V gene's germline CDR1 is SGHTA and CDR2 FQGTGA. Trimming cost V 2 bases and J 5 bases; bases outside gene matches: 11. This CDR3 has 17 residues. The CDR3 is CASSLGGSGRIWETQYF. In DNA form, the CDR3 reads TGTGCCAGCAGCTTAGGTGGTAGCGGGAGGATCTGGGAGACCCAGTACTTC.

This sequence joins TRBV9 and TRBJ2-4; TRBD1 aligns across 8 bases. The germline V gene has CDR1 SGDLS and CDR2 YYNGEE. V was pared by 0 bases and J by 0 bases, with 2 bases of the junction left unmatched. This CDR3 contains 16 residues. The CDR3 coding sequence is TGTGCCAGCAGCGTAGGGACAGGGCTAGCCAAAAACATTCAGTACTTC. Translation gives CASSVGTGLAKNIQYF. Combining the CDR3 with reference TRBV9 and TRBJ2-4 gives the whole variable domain DSGVTQTPKHLITATGQRVTLRCSPRSGDLSVYWYQQSLDQGLQFLIQYYNGEERAKGNILERFSAQQFPDLHSELNLSSLELGDSALYFCASSVGTGLAKNIQYFGAGTRLSVL.

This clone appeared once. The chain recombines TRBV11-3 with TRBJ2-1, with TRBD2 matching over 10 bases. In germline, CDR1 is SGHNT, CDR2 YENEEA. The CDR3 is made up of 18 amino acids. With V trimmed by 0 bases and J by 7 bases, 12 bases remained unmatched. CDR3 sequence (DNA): TGTGCCAGCAGCTTAGATTATCCGATCCTAGCGGGGGATAATGAGCAGTTCTTC. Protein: CASSLDYPILAGDNEQFF.

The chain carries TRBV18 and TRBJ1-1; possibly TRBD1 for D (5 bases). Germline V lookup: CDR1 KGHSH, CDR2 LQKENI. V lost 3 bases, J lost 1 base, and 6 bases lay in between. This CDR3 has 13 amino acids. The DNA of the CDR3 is TGTGCCAGCTCACCGCAGGGGAACACTGAAGCTTTCTTT. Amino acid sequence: CASSPQGNTEAFF.

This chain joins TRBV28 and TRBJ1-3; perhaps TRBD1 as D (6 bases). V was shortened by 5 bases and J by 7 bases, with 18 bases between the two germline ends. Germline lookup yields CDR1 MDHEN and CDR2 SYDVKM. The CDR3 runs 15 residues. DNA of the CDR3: TGTGCCAGCAGTCATCCCGGGACACGGGATAACACCATATATTTT. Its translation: CASSHPGTRDNTIYF. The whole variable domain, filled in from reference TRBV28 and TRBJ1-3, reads DVKVTQSSRYLVKRTGEKVFLECVQDMDHENMFWYRQDPGLGLRLIYFSYDVKMKEKGDIPEGYSVSREKKERFSLILESASTNQTSMYLCASSHPGTRDNTIYFGEGSWLTVV.

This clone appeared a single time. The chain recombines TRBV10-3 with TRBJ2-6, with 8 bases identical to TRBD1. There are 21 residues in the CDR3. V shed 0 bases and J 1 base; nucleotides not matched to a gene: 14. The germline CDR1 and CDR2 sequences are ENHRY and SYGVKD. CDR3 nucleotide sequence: TGTGCCATCAGTGAGTCGAGGGACCGTGGACAGGGAATGTCTGGGGCCAACGTCCTGACTTTC. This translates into CAISESRDRGQGMSGANVLTF.

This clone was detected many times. Here the CDR3 reads CASSRLAGAENEQFF. In DNA, the CDR3 is TGTGCCAGCAGTCGACTAGCGGGAGCGGAAAATGAGCAGTTCTTC. The chain has TRBV6-4 and TRBJ2-1, with 12 bases matching TRBD2. The J segment lost 7 bases and the V segment lost 5 bases, leaving 6 bases of the junction unmatched. The CDR3 consists of 15 residues. CDR1 is MRHNA, CDR2 SNTAGT, per germline.

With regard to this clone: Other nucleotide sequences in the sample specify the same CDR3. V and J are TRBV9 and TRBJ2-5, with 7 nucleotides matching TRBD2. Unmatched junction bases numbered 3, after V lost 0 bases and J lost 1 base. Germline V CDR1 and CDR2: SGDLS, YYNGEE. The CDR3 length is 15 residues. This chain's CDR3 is CASSVAAGVQETQYF. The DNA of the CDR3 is TGTGCCAGCAGCGTAGCGGCGGGAGTCCAAGAGACCCAGTACTTC.

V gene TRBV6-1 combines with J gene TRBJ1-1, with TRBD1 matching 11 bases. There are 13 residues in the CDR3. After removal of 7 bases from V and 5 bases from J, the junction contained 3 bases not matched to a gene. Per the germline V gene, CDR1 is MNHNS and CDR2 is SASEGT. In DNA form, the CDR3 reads TGTGCCAGCAATGGACAGGGGGCGACTGAAGCTTTCTTT. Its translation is CASNGQGATEAFF.

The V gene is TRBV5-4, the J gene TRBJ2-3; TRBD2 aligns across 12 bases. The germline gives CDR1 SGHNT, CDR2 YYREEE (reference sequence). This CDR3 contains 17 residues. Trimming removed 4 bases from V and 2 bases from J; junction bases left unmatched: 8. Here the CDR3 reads CASSVKLAGGHTDTQYF. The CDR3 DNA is TGTGCCAGCAGCGTCAAGCTAGCGGGAGGGCACACAGATACGCAGTATTTT.

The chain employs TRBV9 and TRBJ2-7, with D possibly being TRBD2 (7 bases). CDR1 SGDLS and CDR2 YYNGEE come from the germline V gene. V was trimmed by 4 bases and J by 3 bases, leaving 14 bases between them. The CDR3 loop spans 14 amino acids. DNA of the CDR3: TGTGCCAGCAGCAGAGGGGGGGACAACTACGAGCAGTACTTC. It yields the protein CASSRGGDNYEQYF.

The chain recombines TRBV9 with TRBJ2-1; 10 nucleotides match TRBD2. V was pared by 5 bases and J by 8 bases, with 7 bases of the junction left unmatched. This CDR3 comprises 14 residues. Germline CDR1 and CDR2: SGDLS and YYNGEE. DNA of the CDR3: TGTGCCAGCAGTGGAGCGGGAGGGCCCGATGAGCAGTTCTTC. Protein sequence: CASSGAGGPDEQFF.

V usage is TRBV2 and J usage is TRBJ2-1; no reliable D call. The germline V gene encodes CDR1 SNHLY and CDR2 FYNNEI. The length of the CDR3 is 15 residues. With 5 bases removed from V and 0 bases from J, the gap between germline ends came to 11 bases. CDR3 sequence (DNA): TGTGCCAGCAGTTCCAGCGAAAGCTCCTACAATGAGCAGTTCTTC. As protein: CASSSSESSYNEQFF.

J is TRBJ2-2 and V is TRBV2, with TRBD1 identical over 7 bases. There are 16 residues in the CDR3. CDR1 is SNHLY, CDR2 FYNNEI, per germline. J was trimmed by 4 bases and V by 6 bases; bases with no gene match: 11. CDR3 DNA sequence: TGTGCCAGCAGCCAAGAGGGGGCAGGGAGCACCGGGGAGCTGTTTTTT. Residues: CASSQEGAGSTGELFF.

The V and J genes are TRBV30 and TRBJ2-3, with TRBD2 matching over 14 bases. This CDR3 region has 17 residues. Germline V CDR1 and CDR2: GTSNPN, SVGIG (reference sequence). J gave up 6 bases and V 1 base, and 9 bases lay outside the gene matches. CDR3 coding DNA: TGTGCCTGGAGTGCAAAGACTAGCGGGAGGGCCTTGGATACGCAGTATTTT. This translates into CAWSAKTSGRALDTQYF.

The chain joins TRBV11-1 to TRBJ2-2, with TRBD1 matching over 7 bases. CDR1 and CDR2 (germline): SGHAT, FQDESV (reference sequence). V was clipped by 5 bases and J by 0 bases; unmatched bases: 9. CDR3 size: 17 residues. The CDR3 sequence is CASSHYRQGPNTGELFF. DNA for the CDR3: TGTGCCAGCAGCCACTATAGACAGGGACCGAACACCGGGGAGCTGTTTTTT.

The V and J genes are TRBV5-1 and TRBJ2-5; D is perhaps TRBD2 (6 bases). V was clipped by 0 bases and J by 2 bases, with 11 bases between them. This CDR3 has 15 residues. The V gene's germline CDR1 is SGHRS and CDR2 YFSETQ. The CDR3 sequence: CASSLVPGRQETQYF. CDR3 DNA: TGCGCCAGCAGCTTGGTCCCCGGGAGACAAGAGACCCAGTACTTC.

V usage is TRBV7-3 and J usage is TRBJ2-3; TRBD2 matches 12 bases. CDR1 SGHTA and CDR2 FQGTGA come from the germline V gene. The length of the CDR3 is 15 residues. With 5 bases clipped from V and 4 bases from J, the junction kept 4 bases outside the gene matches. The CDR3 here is CASSQTSGSADTQYF. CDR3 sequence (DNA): TGTGCCAGCAGCCAGACTAGCGGGAGCGCAGATACGCAGTATTTT.

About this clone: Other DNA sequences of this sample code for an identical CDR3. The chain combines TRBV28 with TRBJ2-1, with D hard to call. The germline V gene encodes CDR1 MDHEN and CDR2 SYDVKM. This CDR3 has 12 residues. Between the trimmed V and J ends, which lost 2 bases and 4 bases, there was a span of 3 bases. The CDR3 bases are TGTGCCAGCAGTTTACGGTACAATGAGCAGTTCTTC. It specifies CASSLRYNEQFF.

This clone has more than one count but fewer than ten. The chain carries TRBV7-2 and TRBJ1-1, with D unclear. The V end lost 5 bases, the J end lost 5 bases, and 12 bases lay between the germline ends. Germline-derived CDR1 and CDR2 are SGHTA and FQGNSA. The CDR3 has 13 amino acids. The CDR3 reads CASSQQLGTEAFF. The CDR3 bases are TGTGCCAGCAGCCAACAACTAGGGACTGAAGCTTTCTTT.

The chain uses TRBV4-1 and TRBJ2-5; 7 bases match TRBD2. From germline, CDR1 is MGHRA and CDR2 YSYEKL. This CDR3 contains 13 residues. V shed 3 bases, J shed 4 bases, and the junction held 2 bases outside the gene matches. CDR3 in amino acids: CASSQSGGETQYF. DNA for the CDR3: TGCGCCAGCAGCCAGTCGGGGGGAGAGACCCAGTACTTC.

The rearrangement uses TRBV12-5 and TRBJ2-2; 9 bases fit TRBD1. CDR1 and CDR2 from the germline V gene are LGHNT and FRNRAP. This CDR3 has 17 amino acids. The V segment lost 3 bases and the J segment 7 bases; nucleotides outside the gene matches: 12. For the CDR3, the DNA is TGTGCTAGTGGTTTCCTCGGGACAGGGACGGTTAACGGGGAGCTGTTTTTT. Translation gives CASGFLGTGTVNGELFF.

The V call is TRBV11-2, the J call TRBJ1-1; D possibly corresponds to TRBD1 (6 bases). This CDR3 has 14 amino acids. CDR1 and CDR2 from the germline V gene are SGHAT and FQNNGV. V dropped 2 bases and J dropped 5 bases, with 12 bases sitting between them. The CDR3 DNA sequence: TGTGCCAGCAGCTTATCCAGGCAGGGGACTGAAGCTTTCTTT. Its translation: CASSLSRQGTEAFF.